This TCR beta chain was found in a study of blood T cell repertoires in COVID-19. Study in general: Whether acute or convalescent, the COVID-19 samples came from the United States, Italy and Spain. PBMCs, B-cell-depleted T cells, or T cells provided the cDNA or gDNA that made up the material.

The germline gives CDR1 ENHRY, CDR2 SYGVKD. The CDR3 is 15 residues long. V lost 2 bases to trimming and J lost 2 bases; unmatched junction nucleotides: 1. Original data processing: Quantification of nucleated cells was approximated via reference gene primer amplification. Measured with immunoSEQ multiplex PCR; TCRdb has only the in-frame clones, and not every one. The V and J calls and clone size are taken from that table; D and trimming were inferred from the DNA. The table lists about 180,000 clones, roughly 84% of them singletons. J is TRBJ2-1 and V is TRBV10-3, with 9 bases matching TRBD2. The sequencing input was peripheral blood. The clonotype originates from a human donor in a cohort sampled during active COVID-19. The CDR3 here is CAISEKRGAYNEQFF. For the CDR3, the DNA is TGTGCCATCAGTGAGAAGCGGGGGGCCTACAATGAGCAGTTCTTC.